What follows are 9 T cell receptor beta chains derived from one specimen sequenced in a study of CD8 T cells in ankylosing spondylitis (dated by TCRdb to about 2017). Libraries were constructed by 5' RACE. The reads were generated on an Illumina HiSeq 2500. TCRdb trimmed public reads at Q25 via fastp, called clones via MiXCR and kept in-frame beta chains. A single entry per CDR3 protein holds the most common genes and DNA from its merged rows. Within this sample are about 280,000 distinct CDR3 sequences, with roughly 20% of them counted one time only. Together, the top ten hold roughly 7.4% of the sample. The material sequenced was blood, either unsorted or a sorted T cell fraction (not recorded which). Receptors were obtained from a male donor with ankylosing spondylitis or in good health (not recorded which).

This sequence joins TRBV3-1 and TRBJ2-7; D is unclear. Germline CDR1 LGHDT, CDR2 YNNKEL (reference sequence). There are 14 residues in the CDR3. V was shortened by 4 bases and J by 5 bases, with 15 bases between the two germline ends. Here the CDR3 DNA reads TGTGCCAGCAGCCCTGGGATGACTTTTGACGAGCAGTACGTC. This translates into CASSPGMTFDEQYV.

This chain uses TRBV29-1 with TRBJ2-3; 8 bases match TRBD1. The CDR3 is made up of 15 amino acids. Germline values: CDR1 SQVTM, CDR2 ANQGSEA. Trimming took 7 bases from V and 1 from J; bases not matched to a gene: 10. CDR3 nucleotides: TGCAGCGATAACCCAGGGGGCTTTGGCACAGATACGCAGTATTTT. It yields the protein CSDNPGGFGTDTQYF.

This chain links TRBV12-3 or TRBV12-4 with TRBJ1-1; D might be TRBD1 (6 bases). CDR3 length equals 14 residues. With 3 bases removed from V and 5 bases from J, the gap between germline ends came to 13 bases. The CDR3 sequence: CASSFSGGGTEAFF. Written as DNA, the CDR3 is TGTGCCAGCAGTTTTTCAGGAGGGGGTACTGAAGCTTTCTTT.

CDR3 DNA sequence: TGTGCCAGCAGCTTTGTTAGCATGGAGACCCAGTACTTC. It codes for CASSFVSMETQYF. J is TRBJ2-5 and V is TRBV7-2; D is unclear. CDR3 length equals 13 residues. V was pared by 3 bases and J by 5 bases, with 10 bases between. CDR1 is SGHTA, CDR2 FQGNSA, per germline.

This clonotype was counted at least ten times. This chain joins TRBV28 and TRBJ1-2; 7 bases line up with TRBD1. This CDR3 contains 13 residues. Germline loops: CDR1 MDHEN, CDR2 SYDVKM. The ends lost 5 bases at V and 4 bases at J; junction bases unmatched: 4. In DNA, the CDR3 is TGTGCCAGCAGTAGGGACAGAAGCTATGGCTACACCTTC. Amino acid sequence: CASSRDRSYGYTF.

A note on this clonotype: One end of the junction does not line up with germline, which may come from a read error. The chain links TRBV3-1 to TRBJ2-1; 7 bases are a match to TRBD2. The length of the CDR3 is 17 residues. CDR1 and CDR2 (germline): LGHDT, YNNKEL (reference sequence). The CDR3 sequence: CTSSDLGLSGDYNEQFF. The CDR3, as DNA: TGTACCAGCAGCGACCTGGGGCTGAGCGGGGATTACAATGAGCAGTTCTTC.

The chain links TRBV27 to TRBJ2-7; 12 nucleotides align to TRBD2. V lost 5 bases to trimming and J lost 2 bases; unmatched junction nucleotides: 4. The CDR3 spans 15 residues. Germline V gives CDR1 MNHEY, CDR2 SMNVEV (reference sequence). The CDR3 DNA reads TGTGCCAGCAGTGTCTCTAGCGGGAGGGCCTACGAGCAGTACGTC. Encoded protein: CASSVSSGRAYEQYV.

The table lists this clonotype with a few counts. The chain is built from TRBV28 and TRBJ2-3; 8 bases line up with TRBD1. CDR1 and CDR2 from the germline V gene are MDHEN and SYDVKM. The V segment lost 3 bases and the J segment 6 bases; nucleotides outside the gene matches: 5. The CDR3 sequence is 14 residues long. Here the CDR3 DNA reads TGTGCCAGCAGTTTTAGGACAGGGATGGATACGCAGTATTTT. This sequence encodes CASSFRTGMDTQYF. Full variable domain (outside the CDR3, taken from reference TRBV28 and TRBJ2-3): DVKVTQSSRYLVKRTGEKVFLECVQDMDHENMFWYRQDPGLGLRLIYFSYDVKMKEKGDIPEGYSVSREKKERFSLILESASTNQTSMYLCASSFRTGMDTQYFGPGTRLTVL.

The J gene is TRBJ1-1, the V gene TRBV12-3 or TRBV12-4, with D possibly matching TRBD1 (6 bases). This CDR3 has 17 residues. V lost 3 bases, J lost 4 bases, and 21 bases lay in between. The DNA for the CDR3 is TGTGCCAGCAGTTTCAAATTACAGGGCCCCGACTTCACTGAAGCTTTCTTT. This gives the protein CASSFKLQGPDFTEAFF.